These 22 T cell receptor beta chains were all obtained from the same sample, sequenced in a study of T cells in Graves' hyperthyroidism and ophthalmopathy. The investigators amplified TCR beta CDR3 regions from RNA transcripts. First-round RT-PCR with HTBI primers amplified the TCR CDR3 region. TCRdb re-called the multiplex PCR reads with MiXCR, one entry per CDR3 protein. The sample includes roughly 840,000 distinct CDR3 sequences, around 39% seen only once; the top ten take 8.9%. Sequences were obtained from blood. These receptor sequences come from a man between 18 and 29 years old with Graves' hyperthyroidism.

A note on this clonotype: A junction end diverges from the germline sequence, so it may reflect a read error. V usage is TRBV5-4 and J usage is TRBJ1-3; no firm D call. CDR1 SGHNT and CDR2 YYREEE come from the germline V gene (reference sequence). This CDR3 is 17 amino acids long. CDR3 nucleotides: TGCGCCAGCAGCCAGATAGATCTCGGGTTCACTGGAAACACCATATATTTT. Amino acid sequence: CASSQIDLGFTGNTIYF. The full variable domain, rest sourced from reference TRBV5-4 and TRBJ1-3, is ETGVTQSPTHLIKTRGQQVTLRCSSQSGHNTVSWYQQALGQGPQFIFQYYREEENGRGNFPPRFSGLQFPNYSSELNVNALELDDSALYLCASSQIDLGFTGNTIYFGEGSWLTVV.

This clonotype was detected a few times. V gene TRBV29-1 combines with J gene TRBJ2-7; 7 bases match TRBD2. With 5 bases clipped from V and 0 bases from J, the junction kept 4 bases outside the gene matches. This CDR3 comprises 13 residues. Looked up from germline, CDR1 is SQVTM and CDR2 is ANQGSEA. The CDR3 coding sequence is TGCAGCGTTCGGGGGGTTAGCTCCTACGAGCAGTACTTC. It specifies CSVRGVSSYEQYF.

For this clonotype: Germline and junction disagree at one end, which may indicate a read error. The chain recombines TRBV7-9 with TRBJ1-5; D not certain. Germline V gene lookup returns CDR1 SEHNR and CDR2 FQNEAQ (reference sequence). The CDR3 spans 13 residues. The CDR3, as DNA: TGTGCCGGCAGCTTAGCAGCGTGGGAGCCCCAGCATTTT. Its translation is CAGSLAAWEPQHF.

This clonotype was found a few times. J is TRBJ2-5 and V is TRBV12-3 or TRBV12-4; 8 bases are shared with TRBD1. This CDR3 is built from 14 residues. V was clipped by 6 bases and J by 2 bases; unmatched bases: 5. CDR3 DNA: TGTGCCAGCAGACTCACAGGGGGACAAGAGACCCAGTACTTC. Its protein product is CASRLTGGQETQYF.

The rearrangement uses TRBV6-1 and TRBJ1-1; 7 bases are a match to TRBD1. V dropped 3 bases and J dropped 0; count of bases not matched to a gene: 7. CDR3 length: 16 residues. CDR1 and CDR2 from the germline V gene are MNHNS and SASEGT. CDR3 protein: CASSDNGQALNTEAFF. CDR3 sequence (DNA): TGTGCCAGCAGTGATAATGGACAGGCCCTGAACACTGAAGCTTTCTTT.

This clonotype has a count of ten or more. The chain links TRBV4-1 to TRBJ1-2; D remains ambiguous. The CDR3 is made up of 14 amino acids. V lost 0 bases and J 7 bases, leaving 12 bases between the germline ends. Germline assignment: CDR1 MGHRA and CDR2 YSYEKL. The DNA for the CDR3 is TGCGCCAGCAGCCAAGACACCATCAGGAGTGGCTACACCTTC. Encoded protein: CASSQDTIRSGYTF.

The V and J genes are TRBV14 and TRBJ2-7, with 8 bases aligning to TRBD1. Trimming at V came to 5 bases and at J to 9 bases, leaving 12 bases not matched to a gene. Germline assignment: CDR1 SGHDN and CDR2 FVKESK. This CDR3 has 14 amino acids. The CDR3 reads CASSSLTGAPVQYF. Here the CDR3 DNA reads TGTGCCAGCAGCTCCTTGACAGGGGCTCCAGTGCAGTACTTC.

This clonotype was counted only a few times. The junction departs from germline at one end; a sequencing error may be responsible. This rearrangement joins TRBV10-3 to TRBJ2-7; 8 nucleotides line up with TRBD2. The CDR3 sequence is 14 residues long. Germline CDR1 ENHRY, CDR2 SYGVKD. CDR3 coding DNA: TGTGCCAGCAGTTATAATAGCGGGAACTACGAGCAGTACTTC. Translating it yields CASSYNSGNYEQYF.

The sample holds a few counts of this clonotype. This chain uses TRBV20-1 with TRBJ2-5, with 8 bases matching TRBD1. CDR3 size: 14 residues. Germline loops: CDR1 DFQATT, CDR2 SNEGSKA (reference sequence). V shed 3 bases, J shed 5 bases, and the junction held 8 bases outside the gene matches. DNA of the CDR3: TGCAGTGCTAGTAACAGGGGGAAATCGGAGACCCAGTACTTC. Translation: CSASNRGKSETQYF.

This clonotype showed up many times. The chain recombines TRBV10-2 with TRBJ1-1; no clear D gene. V lost 6 bases and J lost 6, with 20 bases in between. This CDR3 spans 15 amino acids. CDR1 is WSHSY and CDR2 is SAAADI in the germline V gene. The CDR3 DNA is TGCGCCAGCAGCGATCTTCCCCGAGCAACACCTGAAGCTTTCTTT. As protein: CASSDLPRATPEAFF.

This clonotype has at least ten counts. The chain couples TRBV19 to TRBJ1-1, with D possibly being TRBD1 (5 bases). The CDR3 sequence is 14 residues long. Trimming took 3 bases from V and 4 from J, leaving 12 bases between them. Germline V gene data show CDR1 as LNHDA and CDR2 as SQIVND (reference sequence). Here the CDR3 reads CASSIEGRGTEAFF. The CDR3 nucleotides read TGTGCCAGTAGTATCGAAGGAAGGGGCACTGAAGCTTTCTTT.

J is TRBJ2-7 and V is TRBV7-9, with TRBD2 matching over 7 bases. V lost 5 bases, J lost 4 bases, and 14 bases stayed unmatched. CDR3 size: 16 residues. CDR1 and CDR2 from the germline V gene are SEHNR and FQNEAQ (reference sequence). The CDR3 coding sequence is TGTGCCAGCAGCGACAAGAGCGGGACGGATCCTTACGAGCAGTACTTC. This codes for CASSDKSGTDPYEQYF.

The J gene is TRBJ2-7, the V gene TRBV6-1; TRBD2 matches 8 bases. CDR3 length: 14 residues. Germline trimming cut 7 bases from V and 4 bases from J; bases unmatched to any gene: 9. Germline values: CDR1 MNHNS, CDR2 SASEGT. DNA for the CDR3: TGTGCCAGCACCACGCGGGGGGTGGAATACGAGCAGTACTTC. Translating it yields CASTTRGVEYEQYF.

V usage is TRBV6-6 and J usage is TRBJ2-5, with TRBD2 matching 8 bases. Unmatched junction bases numbered 7, after V lost 2 bases and J lost 5 bases. The length of the CDR3 is 15 residues. Germline V lookup: CDR1 MNHNY, CDR2 SVGAGI (reference sequence). This CDR3 reads CASSYQRGGSETQYF. The CDR3, as DNA: TGTGCCAGCAGTTACCAACGCGGGGGGTCGGAGACCCAGTACTTC.

This clonotype was detected many times. V gene TRBV2 combines with J gene TRBJ2-5; a weak D match, TRBD2 (5 bases). The CDR3 loop spans 14 amino acids. V lost 1 base, J lost 5 bases, and 11 bases lay in between. Germline CDR1 is SNHLY and CDR2 is FYNNEI. The chain's CDR3 is CASSEGLPGETQYF. The CDR3 DNA sequence: TGTGCCAGCAGTGAAGGACTACCGGGGGAGACCCAGTACTTC.

This clonotype was seen ten or more times. The chain carries TRBV29-1 and TRBJ2-7; D remains unclear. The V end was cut by 3 bases, the J end by 6 bases, with 12 bases between. The CDR3 sequence is 12 residues long. Germline loops: CDR1 SQVTM, CDR2 ANQGSEA. CDR3 nucleotide sequence: TGCAGCGTTGACGGGTGGGGTGGCGAGCAGTACTTC. Translated, it gives CSVDGWGGEQYF.

This clonotype was detected ten times or more. The chain carries TRBV24-1 and TRBJ1-1; 7 bases are shared with TRBD1. Losses at the gene ends were 4 bases for V and 6 bases for J; bases not matched to a gene: 7. The CDR3 spans 14 residues. Germline V gene lookup returns CDR1 KGHDR and CDR2 SFDVKD. The CDR3 nucleotides read TGTGCCACCAGTGACAGGGGGGCAGATTCTGAAGCTTTCTTT. It encodes CATSDRGADSEAFF.

CDR3 coding DNA: TGTGCCAGCAGCCCACTCGACCCCGTGGGCCAAGAGACCCAGTACTTC. Its translation is CASSPLDPVGQETQYF. The rearrangement uses TRBV7-2 and TRBJ2-5, with D unresolved. The CDR3 length is 16 residues. The V end lost 5 bases, the J end lost 1 base, and 17 bases lay between the germline ends. Germline V gives CDR1 SGHTA, CDR2 FQGNSA.

This clonotype has only a few counts. The junction shows a germline mismatch at one end, possibly a read error. The chain carries TRBV10-3 and TRBJ2-5, with D hard to call. CDR1 ENHRY and CDR2 SYGVKD come from the germline V gene. CDR3 length equals 13 residues. CDR3 DNA: TGTGCCAGCAGTTACCGACCCCCGGAGACCCAGTACTTC. This translates into CASSYRPPETQYF.

There are a few counts of this clonotype. The J gene is TRBJ2-2, the V gene TRBV7-8; D is unclear. The CDR3 is 15 amino acids. The V gene lost 1 base and the J gene lost 6 bases, with 12 bases spanning the gap. Germline CDR1 SGHVS, CDR2 FQNEAQ. The CDR3 spells CASSLDRLDAGELFF. The DNA for the CDR3 is TGTGCCAGCAGCTTAGACCGCCTAGACGCCGGGGAGCTGTTTTTT.

The table lists this clonotype with a few counts. The CDR3 here is CASSVSGGEQETQYF. Written as DNA, the CDR3 is TGTGCCAGCAGCGTATCGGGCGGGGAACAAGAGACCCAGTACTTC. The chain recombines TRBV9 with TRBJ2-5; a possible D gene is TRBD2 (6 bases). The CDR3 runs 15 residues. CDR1 and CDR2 (germline): SGDLS, YYNGEE. Deletions cut 1 base from V and 2 bases from J, with 12 bases between.

V gene TRBV7-9 combines with J gene TRBJ1-4; D unclear. This CDR3 is built from 12 residues. Trimming removed 4 bases from V and 8 bases from J, with 8 bases in between. Germline CDR1 SEHNR, CDR2 FQNEAQ (reference sequence). The CDR3 DNA is TGTGCCAGCAGCTGGTATGGGGAAAAACTGTTTTTT. It encodes CASSWYGEKLFF. The complete variable domain, with remaining parts taken from reference TRBV7-9 and TRBJ1-4, reads DTGVSQNPRHKITKRGQNVTFRCDPISEHNRLYWYRQTLGQGPEFLTYFQNEAQLEKSRLLSDRFSAERPKGSFSTLEIQRTEQGDSAMYLCASSWYGEKLFFGSGTQLSVL.